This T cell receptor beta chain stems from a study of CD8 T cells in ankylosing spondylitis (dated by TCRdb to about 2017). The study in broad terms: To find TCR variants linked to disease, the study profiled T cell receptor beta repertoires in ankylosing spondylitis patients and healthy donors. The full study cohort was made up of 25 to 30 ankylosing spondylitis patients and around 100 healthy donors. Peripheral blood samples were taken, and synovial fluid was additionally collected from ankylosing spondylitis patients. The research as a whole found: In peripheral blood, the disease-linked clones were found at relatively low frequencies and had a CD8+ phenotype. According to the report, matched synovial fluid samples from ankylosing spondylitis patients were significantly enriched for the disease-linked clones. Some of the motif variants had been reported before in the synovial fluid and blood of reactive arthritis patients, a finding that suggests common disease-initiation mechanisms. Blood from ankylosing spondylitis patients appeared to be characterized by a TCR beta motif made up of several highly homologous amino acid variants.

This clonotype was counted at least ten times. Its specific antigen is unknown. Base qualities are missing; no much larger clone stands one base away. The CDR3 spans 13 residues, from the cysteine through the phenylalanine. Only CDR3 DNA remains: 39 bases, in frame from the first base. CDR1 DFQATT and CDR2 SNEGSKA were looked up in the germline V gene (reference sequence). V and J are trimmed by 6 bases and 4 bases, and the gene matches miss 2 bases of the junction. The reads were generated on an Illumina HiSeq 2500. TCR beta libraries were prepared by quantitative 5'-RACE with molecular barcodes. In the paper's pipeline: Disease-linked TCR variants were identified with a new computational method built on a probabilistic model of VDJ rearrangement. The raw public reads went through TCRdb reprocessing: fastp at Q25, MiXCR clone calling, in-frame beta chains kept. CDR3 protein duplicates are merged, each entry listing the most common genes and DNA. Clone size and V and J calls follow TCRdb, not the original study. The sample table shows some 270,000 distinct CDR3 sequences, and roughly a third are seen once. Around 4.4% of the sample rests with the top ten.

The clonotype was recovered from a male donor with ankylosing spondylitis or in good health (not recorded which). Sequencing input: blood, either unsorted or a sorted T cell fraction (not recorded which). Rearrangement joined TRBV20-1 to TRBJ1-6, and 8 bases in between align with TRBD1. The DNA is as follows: TGCAGTGCCGGGACAGGTTATAATTCACCCCTCCACTTT. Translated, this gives CSAGTGYNSPLHF.